The 28 T cell receptor beta chains in this list originate from one sample, sequenced in a study of blood T cell repertoires in COVID-19. Sequenced by immunoSEQ multiplex PCR; TCRdb stores in-frame clones only, minus some. This table has around 200,000 clones, around nine tenths appearing once. The source material was peripheral blood. The source is a man in his late teens or twenties with active or convalescent COVID-19.

J is TRBJ1-1 and V is TRBV11-3; D is ambiguous. V was cut by 3 bases and J by 8 bases, with 10 bases left in between. The CDR3 loop spans 12 amino acids. Germline V gives CDR1 SGHNT, CDR2 YENEEA. CDR3 sequence reads: CASSFVETEAFF. DNA of the CDR3: TGTGCCAGCAGCTTCGTCGAGACAGAAGCTTTCTTT.

The chain joins TRBV27 to TRBJ2-1; 10 nucleotides agree with TRBD2. Per the germline V gene, CDR1 is MNHEY and CDR2 is SMNVEV (reference sequence). V dropped 8 bases and J dropped 4; count of bases not matched to a gene: 8. This CDR3 region has 15 residues. In DNA form, the CDR3 reads TGTGCCAGCCGCCCCGGGACTAGCGCATACAATGAGCAGTTCTTC. Its translation: CASRPGTSAYNEQFF.

The chain uses TRBV5-6 and TRBJ2-1; perhaps TRBD2 as D (6 bases). CDR3 length: 16 amino acids. Trimming shortened V by 4 bases and J by 7 bases, and 21 bases separated the two germline ends. Germline CDR1 is SGHDT and CDR2 is YYEEEE. The CDR3 DNA reads TGTGCCAGCAGCAACCGCGGGGCTTCTATACTTAATGAGCAGTTCTTC. Protein sequence: CASSNRGASILNEQFF.

The chain couples TRBV18 to TRBJ1-1; TRBD1 matches at 8 bases. After removal of 5 bases from V and 7 bases from J, the junction contained 12 bases not matched to a gene. This CDR3 comprises 15 residues. Germline loops: CDR1 KGHSH, CDR2 LQKENI. The CDR3 DNA is TGTGCCAGCTCAGTACAACAGGGGGTCGGAGTTGAAGCTTTCTTT. Encoded protein: CASSVQQGVGVEAFF.

The chain couples TRBV9 to TRBJ2-1; TRBD1 might be the D (5 bases). The CDR3 sequence is 15 residues long. The germline CDR1 and CDR2 sequences are SGDLS and YYNGEE. V was cut by 3 bases and J by 1 base, with 11 bases left in between. The CDR3 coding sequence is TGTGCCAGCAGCGCCCCCTCAGGGTCCTACAATGAGCAGTTCTTC. Encoded protein: CASSAPSGSYNEQFF.

V gene TRBV5-1 combines with J gene TRBJ1-2; D not resolved. Trimming cost V 5 bases and J 2 bases, with 22 bases left between them. CDR3 length: 17 residues. CDR1 is SGHRS, CDR2 YFSETQ, per germline. The CDR3 DNA reads TGCGCCAGCAGTCCCCTCCCCACTCAACTCCCAAACTATGGCTACACCTTC. Translating gives CASSPLPTQLPNYGYTF.

The rearrangement joins TRBV24-1 to TRBJ2-7, with D possibly TRBD2 on 5 matching bases. Looked up from germline, CDR1 is KGHDR and CDR2 is SFDVKD. The CDR3 totals 13 residues. Trimming shortened V by 1 base and J by 4 bases, and 7 bases separated the two germline ends. CDR3 sequence: CATSDFGGYEQYF. The CDR3 DNA reads as TGTGCCACCAGTGATTTTGGCGGGTACGAGCAGTACTTC.

The genes are TRBV6-1 and TRBJ2-3; TRBD2 is a possible D gene (5 bases). V was shortened by 3 bases and J by 2 bases, with 12 bases between the two germline ends. CDR1 is MNHNS, CDR2 SASEGT, per germline. This CDR3 is 15 amino acids long. The DNA for the CDR3 is TGTGCCAGCAGTGATCCAGCGGAGGCCACAGATACGCAGTATTTT. Amino acids: CASSDPAEATDTQYF.

The rearrangement joins TRBV19 to TRBJ2-3; a weak D match, TRBD1 (5 bases). The germline V gene has CDR1 LNHDA and CDR2 SQIVND (reference sequence). The CDR3 sequence is 13 residues long. V gave up 3 bases and J gave up 6 bases, with 10 bases separating them. The CDR3 nucleotides read TGTGCCAGTAGTATGAATAGGGGTGATACGCAGTATTTT. Its protein product is CASSMNRGDTQYF.

The gene calls are TRBV27 and TRBJ2-1, with 9 bases lining up with TRBD1. The length of the CDR3 is 16 residues. Germline values: CDR1 MNHEY, CDR2 SMNVEV (reference sequence). Losses at the gene ends were 5 bases for V and 1 base for J; bases not matched to a gene: 6. The chain's CDR3 is CASSGKDRGSYNEQFF. CDR3 bases: TGTGCCAGCAGTGGGAAGGACAGGGGATCCTACAATGAGCAGTTCTTC.

This chain links TRBV6-5 with TRBJ2-3; TRBD2 matches 11 bases. This CDR3 spans 14 amino acids. Germline trimming cut 6 bases from V and 2 bases from J; bases unmatched to any gene: 1. Germline V gene lookup returns CDR1 MNHEY and CDR2 SVGAGI. In DNA, the CDR3 is TGTGCCAGCAGGACTAGCGGGAACACAGATACGCAGTATTTT. Its protein product is CASRTSGNTDTQYF.

DNA of the CDR3: TGTGCCAGTAGTATAGGGTCGAACAGCCCCTATGGCTACACCTTC. This translates into CASSIGSNSPYGYTF. This chain connects TRBV19 to TRBJ1-2; D remains ambiguous. Trimming left V 1 base short and J 4 bases short, with 13 bases between. CDR3 size: 15 residues. From germline, CDR1 is LNHDA and CDR2 SQIVND (reference sequence).

The CDR3 DNA reads as TGCAGTGCTAGTCACGTTGGAAGGGGGTACAATGAGCAGTTCTTC. Encoded protein: CSASHVGRGYNEQFF. V and J are TRBV20-1 and TRBJ2-1, with a possible D match to TRBD1 (6 bases). This CDR3 has 15 amino acids. V was clipped by 3 bases and J by 4 bases, with 16 bases between them. Germline CDR1 reads DFQATT; CDR2 reads SNEGSKA (reference sequence).

The chain couples TRBV6-2 or TRBV6-3 to TRBJ2-3; 11 bases are shared with TRBD2. Germline-derived CDR1 and CDR2 are MNHEY and SVGEGT. J was trimmed by 2 bases and V by 6 bases; bases with no gene match: 7. The CDR3 totals 16 residues. The CDR3 DNA reads TGTGCCAGCAGCCTCGGGACTAGCGGATACACAGATACGCAGTATTTT. Protein sequence: CASSLGTSGYTDTQYF.

The rearrangement uses TRBV12-3 or TRBV12-4 and TRBJ1-1; D may be TRBD1 (5 bases). The CDR3 totals 12 residues. The V gene lost 5 bases and the J gene lost 6 bases, with 10 bases spanning the gap. The CDR3: CASSQDSPEAFF. DNA for the CDR3: TGTGCCAGCAGTCAAGACAGCCCTGAAGCTTTCTTT.

The genes are TRBV12-3 or TRBV12-4 and TRBJ2-7, with D hard to call. This CDR3 comprises 11 residues. Trimming left V 3 bases short and J 3 bases short, with 3 bases between. CDR3 sequence reads: CASSFGYEQYF. CDR3 bases: TGTGCCAGCAGTTTCGGCTACGAGCAGTACTTC.

The V call is TRBV5-6, the J call TRBJ2-4, with D unclear. The CDR3 is 16 amino acids. V lost 6 bases to trimming and J lost 3 bases, with 19 bases between them. Germline V gene sequence: CDR1 SGHDT, CDR2 YYEEEE. The CDR3 reads CASTKAQVLGKNIQYF. The DNA for the CDR3 is TGTGCCAGCACCAAAGCCCAGGTTTTAGGCAAAAACATTCAGTACTTC.

This clone came up once. The rearrangement joins TRBV7-2 to TRBJ1-6; 8 nucleotides line up with TRBD1. The length of the CDR3 is 15 residues. In germline, CDR1 is SGHTA, CDR2 FQGNSA. The ends lost 3 bases at V and 10 bases at J; junction bases unmatched: 8. This CDR3 reads CASSLILDRASPLHF. As DNA, the CDR3 is TGTGCCAGCAGCTTGATCCTGGACAGGGCCTCACCCCTCCACTTT.

The chain has TRBV19 and TRBJ1-1; TRBD1 matches at 8 bases. CDR1 LNHDA and CDR2 SQIVND come from the germline V gene (reference sequence). J lost 6 bases, V lost 6 bases, and 12 bases had no gene match. CDR3 length: 15 amino acids. Written as DNA, the CDR3 is TGTGCCAGTAGGCCCTGGGGACAGGAAATCCCTGAAGCTTTCTTT. Translating gives CASRPWGQEIPEAFF.

The rearrangement links TRBV18 to TRBJ2-7; no clear D gene. V was clipped by 3 bases and J by 0 bases, with 9 bases between them. The CDR3 is 14 amino acids. Per germline, CDR1 KGHSH and CDR2 LQKENI. The CDR3 DNA reads TGTGCCAGCTCACCGGCCTCCAGCTCCTACGAGCAGTACGTC. It codes for CASSPASSSYEQYV.

The chain is built from TRBV19 and TRBJ1-2; maybe TRBD1 (5 bases). The V gene's germline CDR1 is LNHDA and CDR2 SQIVND (reference sequence). The V and J ends lost 1 base and 5 bases respectively, with 14 bases between them. The CDR3 spans 15 residues. CDR3 region: CASSIAGPLGYGYTF. For the CDR3, the DNA is TGTGCCAGTAGTATAGCAGGGCCCCTAGGATATGGCTACACCTTC.

V usage is TRBV11-3 and J usage is TRBJ1-3, with D hard to call. The CDR3 loop spans 15 amino acids. Trimming removed 1 base at V and 0 bases at J, with 7 bases between. CDR1 is SGHNT and CDR2 is YENEEA in the germline V gene. CDR3 nucleotide sequence: TGTGCCAGCAGCTTAGCGGTCTACTCTGGAAACACCATATATTTT. Protein: CASSLAVYSGNTIYF.

This chain uses TRBV3-1 (or the pseudogene TRBV3-2) with TRBJ2-7; unclear D gene. Germline CDR1 and CDR2: LGHDT and YNNKEL (reference sequence). Trimming removed 1 base at V and 7 bases at J, with 8 bases between. This CDR3 has 12 residues. The CDR3 spells CASSQALREQYF. Written as DNA, the CDR3 is TGTGCCAGCAGCCAAGCCCTGCGGGAGCAGTACTTC.

V and J are TRBV24-1 and TRBJ2-1; D might be TRBD2 (6 bases). Trimming removed 3 bases from V and 6 bases from J, with 17 bases in between. The CDR3 runs 16 residues. CDR1 and CDR2 (germline): KGHDR, SFDVKD. The CDR3 DNA is TGTGCCACCAGTGATCCGGGAGTGACAGTACTCAATGAGCAGTTCTTC. Translated, it gives CATSDPGVTVLNEQFF.

The genes are TRBV5-1 and TRBJ2-3; weak D call: TRBD2 (6 bases). V was trimmed by 0 bases and J by 0 bases, leaving 14 bases between them. Germline CDR1 and CDR2: SGHRS and YFSETQ. CDR3 size: 17 residues. The CDR3 sequence: CASSLGPISGSTDTQYF. CDR3 nucleotides: TGCGCCAGCAGCTTGGGCCCCATAAGCGGGAGCACAGATACGCAGTATTTT.

The CDR3 DNA is TGTGCCAGCAGCTTAAGTGACAGGGTGGATGGGACTAACTATGGCTACACCTTC. It encodes CASSLSDRVDGTNYGYTF. The chain combines TRBV7-8 with TRBJ1-2; 7 bases are shared with TRBD1. Trimming removed 2 bases from V and 0 bases from J; junction bases left unmatched: 12. There are 18 residues in the CDR3. CDR1 and CDR2 (germline): SGHVS, FQNEAQ.

This clone was seen a few times. The chain uses TRBV10-3 and TRBJ2-3, with 9 bases aligning to TRBD2. This CDR3 comprises 15 residues. Germline values: CDR1 ENHRY, CDR2 SYGVKD. The ends lost 4 bases at V and 9 bases at J; junction bases unmatched: 11. The CDR3 region has the DNA TGTGCCATCAGTGTGGCTAGCGGGGTTGCCGGAACGCAGTATTTT. Translated, it gives CAISVASGVAGTQYF.

The gene calls are TRBV5-1 and TRBJ2-2, with 7 bases that match TRBD1. The CDR3 extends over 16 amino acids. V lost 4 bases, J lost 2 bases, and 8 bases stayed unmatched. The germline gives CDR1 SGHRS, CDR2 YFSETQ. In nucleotides, the CDR3 is TGCGCCAGCAGCATTGGGACAGTGGGTAACACCGGGGAGCTGTTTTTT. Protein product: CASSIGTVGNTGELFF.